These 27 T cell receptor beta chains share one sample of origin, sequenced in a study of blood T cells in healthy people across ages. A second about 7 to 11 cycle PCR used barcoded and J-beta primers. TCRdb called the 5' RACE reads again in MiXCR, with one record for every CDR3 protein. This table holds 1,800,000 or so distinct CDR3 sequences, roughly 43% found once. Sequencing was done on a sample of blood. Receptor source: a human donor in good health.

CDR3 bases: TGTGCCAGCAGTTCTACCAGGGACAGAGGGGCCAACGTCCTGACTTTC. Residues: CASSSTRDRGANVLTF. The chain is built from TRBV6-5 and TRBJ2-6; 7 bases agree with TRBD1. The CDR3 is 16 residues long. Germline V gene lookup returns CDR1 MNHEY and CDR2 SVGAGI. V trimming: 4 bases; J trimming: 4 bases; junction bases outside the gene matches: 7.

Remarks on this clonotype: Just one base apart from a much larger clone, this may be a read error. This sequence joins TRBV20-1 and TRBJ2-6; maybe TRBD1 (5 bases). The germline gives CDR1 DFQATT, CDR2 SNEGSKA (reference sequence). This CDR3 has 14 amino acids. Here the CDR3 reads CSARDSAGANVRTF. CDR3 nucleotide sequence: TGCAGTGCTAGAGATAGTGCTGGGGCCAACGTCCGGACTTTC.

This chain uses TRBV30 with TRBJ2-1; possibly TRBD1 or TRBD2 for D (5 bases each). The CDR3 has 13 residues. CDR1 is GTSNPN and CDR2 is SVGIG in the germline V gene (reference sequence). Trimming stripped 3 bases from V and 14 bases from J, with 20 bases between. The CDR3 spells CAWREQLGRSKFF. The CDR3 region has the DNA TGTGCCTGGAGAGAGCAACTGGGACGGAGTAAGTTCTTC.

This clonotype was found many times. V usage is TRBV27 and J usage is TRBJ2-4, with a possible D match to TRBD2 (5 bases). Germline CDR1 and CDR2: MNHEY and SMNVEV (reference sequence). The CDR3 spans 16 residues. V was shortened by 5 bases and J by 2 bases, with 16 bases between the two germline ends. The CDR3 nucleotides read TGTGCCAGCAGTAAAGGAGGTGCTTGGTCCAAAAACATTCAGTACTTC. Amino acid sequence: CASSKGGAWSKNIQYF.

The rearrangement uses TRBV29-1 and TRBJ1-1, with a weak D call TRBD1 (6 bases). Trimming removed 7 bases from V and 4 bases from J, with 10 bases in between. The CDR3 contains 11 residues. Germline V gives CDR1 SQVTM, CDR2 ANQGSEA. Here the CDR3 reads CSDGQRTEAFF. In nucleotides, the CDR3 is TGCAGCGACGGACAGCGCACTGAAGCTTTCTTT.

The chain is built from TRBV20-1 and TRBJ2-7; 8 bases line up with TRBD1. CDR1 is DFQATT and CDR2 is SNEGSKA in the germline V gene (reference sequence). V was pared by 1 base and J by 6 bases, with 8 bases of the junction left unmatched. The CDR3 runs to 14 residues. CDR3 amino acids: CSARVPGGRGEQYF. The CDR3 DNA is TGCAGTGCTAGAGTTCCAGGGGGCAGGGGCGAGCAGTACTTC.

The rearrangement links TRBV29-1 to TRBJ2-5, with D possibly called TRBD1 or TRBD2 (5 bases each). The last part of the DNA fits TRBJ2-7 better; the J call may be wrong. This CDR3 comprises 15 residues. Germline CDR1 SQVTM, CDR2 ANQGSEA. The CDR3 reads CSVGDSVGKPNEQYF. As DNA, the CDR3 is TGCAGCGTGGGGGATTCGGTAGGAAAGCCAAACGAGCAGTACTTC.

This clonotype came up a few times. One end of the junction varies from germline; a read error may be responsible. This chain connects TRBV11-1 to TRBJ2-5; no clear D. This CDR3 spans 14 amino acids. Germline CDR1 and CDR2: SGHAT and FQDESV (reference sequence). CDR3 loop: CASSLGKYRETQYF. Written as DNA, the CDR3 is TGTGCTAGCAGCTTAGGGAAATATAGGGAGACCCAGTACTTC. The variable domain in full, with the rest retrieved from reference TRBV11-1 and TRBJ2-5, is EAEVAQSPRYKITEKSQAVAFWCDPISGHATLYWYRQILGQGPELLVQFQDESVVDDSQLPKDRFSAERLKGVDSTLKIQPAELGDSAMYLCASSLGKYRETQYFGPGTRLLVL.

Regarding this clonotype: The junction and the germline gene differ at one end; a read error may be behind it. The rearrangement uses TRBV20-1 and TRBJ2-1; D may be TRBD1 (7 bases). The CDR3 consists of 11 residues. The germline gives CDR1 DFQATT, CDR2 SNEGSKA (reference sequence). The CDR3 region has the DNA TGCAGTACTAGCAGGGGGAATGAGCAGTTCTTC. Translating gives CSTSRGNEQFF.

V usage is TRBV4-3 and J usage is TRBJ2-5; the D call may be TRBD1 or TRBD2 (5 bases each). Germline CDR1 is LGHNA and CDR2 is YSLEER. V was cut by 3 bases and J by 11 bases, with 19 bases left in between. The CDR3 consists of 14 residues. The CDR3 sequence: CASSQVWGPWEQYF. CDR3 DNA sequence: TGCGCCAGCAGCCAGGTGTGGGGACCCTGGGAGCAGTACTTC.

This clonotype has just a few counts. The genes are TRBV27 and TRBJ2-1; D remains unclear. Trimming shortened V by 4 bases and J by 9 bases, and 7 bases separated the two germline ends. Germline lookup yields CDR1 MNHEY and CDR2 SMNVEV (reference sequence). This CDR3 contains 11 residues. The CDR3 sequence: CASSYRAEQFF. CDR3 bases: TGTGCCAGCAGTTATCGGGCTGAGCAGTTCTTC.

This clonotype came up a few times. Here the CDR3 reads CSTNVRDTQYF. The CDR3 DNA reads as TGCAGCACAAACGTAAGGGATACGCAGTATTTT. The V and J genes are TRBV29-1 and TRBJ2-3, with unresolved D. Germline V gene sequence: CDR1 SQVTM, CDR2 ANQGSEA. This CDR3 is 11 amino acids long. V lost 8 bases to trimming and J lost 6 bases, with 12 bases between them.

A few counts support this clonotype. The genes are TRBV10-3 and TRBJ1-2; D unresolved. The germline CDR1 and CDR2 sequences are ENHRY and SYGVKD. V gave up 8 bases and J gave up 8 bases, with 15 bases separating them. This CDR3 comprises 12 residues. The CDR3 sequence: CAIVAEFRGYTF. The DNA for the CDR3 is TGTGCCATCGTGGCCGAGTTTAGGGGCTACACCTTC.

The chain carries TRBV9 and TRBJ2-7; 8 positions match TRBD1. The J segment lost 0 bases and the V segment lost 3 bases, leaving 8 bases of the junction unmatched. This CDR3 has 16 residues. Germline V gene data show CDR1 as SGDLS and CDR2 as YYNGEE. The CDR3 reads CASSDPSGQDSYEQYF. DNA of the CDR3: TGTGCCAGCAGCGATCCCTCGGGACAGGACTCCTACGAGCAGTACTTC.

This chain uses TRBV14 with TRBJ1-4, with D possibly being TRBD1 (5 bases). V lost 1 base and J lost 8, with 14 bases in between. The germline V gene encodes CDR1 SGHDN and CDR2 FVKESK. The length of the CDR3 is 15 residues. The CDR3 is CASSQGRGRSEKLFF. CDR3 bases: TGTGCCAGCAGCCAAGGGCGGGGGAGGAGCGAAAAACTGTTTTTT.

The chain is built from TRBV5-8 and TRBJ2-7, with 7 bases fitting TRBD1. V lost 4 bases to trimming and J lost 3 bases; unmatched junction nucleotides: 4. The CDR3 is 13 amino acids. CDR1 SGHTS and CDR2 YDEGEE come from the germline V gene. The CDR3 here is CASSKGQFYEQYF. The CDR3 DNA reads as TGTGCCAGCAGCAAGGGACAGTTCTACGAGCAGTACTTC.

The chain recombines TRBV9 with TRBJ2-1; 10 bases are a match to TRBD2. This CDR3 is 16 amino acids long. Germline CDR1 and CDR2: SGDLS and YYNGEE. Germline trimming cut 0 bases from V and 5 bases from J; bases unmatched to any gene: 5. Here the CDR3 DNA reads TGTGCCAGCAGCGTAGGAGTTAGCGGGGGGAACAATGAGCAGTTCTTC. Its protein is CASSVGVSGGNNEQFF.

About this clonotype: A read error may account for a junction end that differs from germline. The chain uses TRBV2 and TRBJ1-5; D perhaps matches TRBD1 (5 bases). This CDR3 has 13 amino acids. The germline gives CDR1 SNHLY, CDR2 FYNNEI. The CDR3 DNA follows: TGTGCCGGCAGTGTCGGGGGAGATCAGCCCCAGCATTTT. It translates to CAGSVGGDQPQHF.

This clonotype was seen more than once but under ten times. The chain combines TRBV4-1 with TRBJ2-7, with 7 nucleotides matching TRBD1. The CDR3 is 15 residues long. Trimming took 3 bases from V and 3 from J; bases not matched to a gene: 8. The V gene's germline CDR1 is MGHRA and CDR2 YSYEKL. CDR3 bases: TGCGCCAGCAGCCAGATTGGACAGGCGGGCTACGAGCAGTACTTC. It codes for CASSQIGQAGYEQYF.

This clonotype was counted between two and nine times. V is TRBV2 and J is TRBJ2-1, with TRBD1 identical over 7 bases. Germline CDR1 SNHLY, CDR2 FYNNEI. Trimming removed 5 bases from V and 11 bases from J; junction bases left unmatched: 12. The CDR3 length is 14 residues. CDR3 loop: CASSPGGGWVKQFF. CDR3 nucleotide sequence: TGTGCCAGCAGTCCAGGGGGTGGTTGGGTGAAGCAGTTCTTC.

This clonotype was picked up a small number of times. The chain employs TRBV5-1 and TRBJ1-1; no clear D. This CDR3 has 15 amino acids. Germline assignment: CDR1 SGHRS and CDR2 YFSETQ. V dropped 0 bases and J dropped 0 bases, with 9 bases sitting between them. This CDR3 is CASSLETRLNTEAFF. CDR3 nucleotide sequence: TGCGCCAGCAGCTTGGAGACACGCCTGAACACTGAAGCTTTCTTT.

CDR3 amino acids: CASSPVQGAFYGYTF. The CDR3 DNA sequence: TGTGCCAGCAGCCCCGTGCAGGGGGCATTCTATGGCTACACCTTC. The V call is TRBV7-9, the J call TRBJ1-2; 8 bases agree with TRBD1. The V segment lost 5 bases and the J segment 4 bases; nucleotides outside the gene matches: 9. This CDR3 spans 15 amino acids. The germline V gene has CDR1 SEHNR and CDR2 FQNEAQ (reference sequence).

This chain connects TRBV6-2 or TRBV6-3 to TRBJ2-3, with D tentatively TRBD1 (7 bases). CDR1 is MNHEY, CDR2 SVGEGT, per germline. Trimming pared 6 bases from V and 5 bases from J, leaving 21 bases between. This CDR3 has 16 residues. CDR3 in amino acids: CASSLAGQTNEDTQYF. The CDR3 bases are TGTGCCAGCAGCCTCGCGGGACAGACCAACGAAGATACGCAGTATTTT.

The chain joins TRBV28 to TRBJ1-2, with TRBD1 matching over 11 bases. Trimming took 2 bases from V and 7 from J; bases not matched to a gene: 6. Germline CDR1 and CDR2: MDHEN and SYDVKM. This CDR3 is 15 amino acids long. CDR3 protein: CASSLVPDRGPGYTF. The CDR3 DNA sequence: TGTGCCAGCAGTTTAGTTCCGGACAGGGGGCCTGGCTACACCTTC.

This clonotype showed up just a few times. The CDR3 protein is CSASLRELPPSNEQFF. For the CDR3, the DNA is TGCAGTGCTAGCCTCAGGGAACTGCCGCCCTCTAATGAGCAGTTCTTC. The chain joins TRBV20-1 to TRBJ2-1; the D gene is possibly TRBD1 (5 bases). The CDR3 totals 16 residues. Trimming removed 3 bases from V and 7 bases from J, with 22 bases in between. Germline V CDR1 and CDR2: DFQATT, SNEGSKA (reference sequence).

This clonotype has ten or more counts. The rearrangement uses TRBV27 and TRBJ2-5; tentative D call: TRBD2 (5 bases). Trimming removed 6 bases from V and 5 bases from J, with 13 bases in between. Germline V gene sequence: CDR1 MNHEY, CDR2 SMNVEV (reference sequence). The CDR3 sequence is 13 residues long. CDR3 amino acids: CASSLFRGETQYF. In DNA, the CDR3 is TGTGCCAGCAGCTTGTTCCGGGGTGAGACCCAGTACTTC.

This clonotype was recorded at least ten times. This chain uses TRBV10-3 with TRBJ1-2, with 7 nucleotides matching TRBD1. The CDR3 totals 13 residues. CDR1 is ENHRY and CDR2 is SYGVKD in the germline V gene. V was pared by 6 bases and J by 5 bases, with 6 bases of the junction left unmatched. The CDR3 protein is CAISKGGEYGYTF. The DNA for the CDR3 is TGTGCCATCAGCAAAGGGGGCGAGTATGGCTACACCTTC.